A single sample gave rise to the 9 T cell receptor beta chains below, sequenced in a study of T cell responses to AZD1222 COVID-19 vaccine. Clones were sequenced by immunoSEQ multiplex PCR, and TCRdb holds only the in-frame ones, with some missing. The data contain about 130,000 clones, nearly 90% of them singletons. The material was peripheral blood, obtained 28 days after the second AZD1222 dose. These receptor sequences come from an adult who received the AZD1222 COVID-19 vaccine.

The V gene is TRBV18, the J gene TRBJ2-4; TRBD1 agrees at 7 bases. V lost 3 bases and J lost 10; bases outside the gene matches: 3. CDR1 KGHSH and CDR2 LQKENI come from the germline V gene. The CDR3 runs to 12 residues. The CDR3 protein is CASSPLGQIQYF. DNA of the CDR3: TGTGCCAGCTCACCCCTGGGACAGATTCAGTACTTC.

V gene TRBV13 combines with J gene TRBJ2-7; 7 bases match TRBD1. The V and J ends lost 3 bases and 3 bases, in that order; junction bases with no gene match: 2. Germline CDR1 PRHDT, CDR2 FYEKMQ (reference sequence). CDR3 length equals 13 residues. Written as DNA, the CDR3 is TGTGCCAGCAGCTTCGGACAGGACTACGAGCAGTACTTC. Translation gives CASSFGQDYEQYF.

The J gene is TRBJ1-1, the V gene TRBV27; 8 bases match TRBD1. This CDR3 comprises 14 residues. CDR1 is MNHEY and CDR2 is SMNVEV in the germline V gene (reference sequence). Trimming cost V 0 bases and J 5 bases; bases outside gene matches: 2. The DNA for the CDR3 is TGTGCCAGCAGTTTATCGAACAGGGGGACTGAAGCTTTCTTT. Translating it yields CASSLSNRGTEAFF.

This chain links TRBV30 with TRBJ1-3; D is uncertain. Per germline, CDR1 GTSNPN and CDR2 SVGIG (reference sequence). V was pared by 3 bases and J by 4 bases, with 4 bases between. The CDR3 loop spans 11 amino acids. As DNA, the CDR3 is TGTGCCTGGAGCTCAGGAAACACCATATATTTT. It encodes CAWSSGNTIYF.

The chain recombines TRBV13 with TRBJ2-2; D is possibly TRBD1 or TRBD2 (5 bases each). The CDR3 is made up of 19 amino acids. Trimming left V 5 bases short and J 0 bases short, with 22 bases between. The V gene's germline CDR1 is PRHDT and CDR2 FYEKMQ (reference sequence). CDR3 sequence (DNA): TGTGCCAGCAGCCCTGCCCAGGGACGGATACCCGCGAACACCGGGGAGCTGTTTTTT. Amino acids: CASSPAQGRIPANTGELFF. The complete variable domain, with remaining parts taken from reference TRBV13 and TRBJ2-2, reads AAGVIQSPRHLIKEKRETATLKCYPIPRHDTVYWYQQGPGQDPQFLISFYEKMQSDKGSIPDRFSAQQFSDYHSELNMSSLELGDSALYFCASSPAQGRIPANTGELFFGEGSRLTVL.

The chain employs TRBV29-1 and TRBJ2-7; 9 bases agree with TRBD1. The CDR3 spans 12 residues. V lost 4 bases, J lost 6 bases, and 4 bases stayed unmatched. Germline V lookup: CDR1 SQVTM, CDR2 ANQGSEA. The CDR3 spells CSVVYRGREQYF. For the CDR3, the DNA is TGCAGCGTTGTTTACAGGGGGCGCGAGCAGTACTTC.

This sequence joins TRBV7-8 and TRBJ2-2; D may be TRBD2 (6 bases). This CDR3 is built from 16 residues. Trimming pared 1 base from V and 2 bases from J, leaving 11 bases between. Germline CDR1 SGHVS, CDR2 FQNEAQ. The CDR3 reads CASSLGGTGNTGELFF. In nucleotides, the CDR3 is TGTGCCAGCAGCTTAGGTGGGACTGGTAACACCGGGGAGCTGTTTTTT. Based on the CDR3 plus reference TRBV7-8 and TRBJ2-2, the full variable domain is GAGVSQSPRYKVAKRGQDVALRCDPISGHVSLFWYQQALGQGPEFLTYFQNEAQLDKSGLPSDRFFAERPEGSVSTLKIQRTQQEDSAVYLCASSLGGTGNTGELFFGEGSRLTVL.

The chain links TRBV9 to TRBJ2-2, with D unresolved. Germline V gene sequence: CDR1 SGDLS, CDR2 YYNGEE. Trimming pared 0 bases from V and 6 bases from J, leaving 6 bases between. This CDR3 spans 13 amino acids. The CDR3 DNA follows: TGTGCCAGCAGCGTAGTTCAGGCCGGGGAGCTGTTTTTT. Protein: CASSVVQAGELFF.

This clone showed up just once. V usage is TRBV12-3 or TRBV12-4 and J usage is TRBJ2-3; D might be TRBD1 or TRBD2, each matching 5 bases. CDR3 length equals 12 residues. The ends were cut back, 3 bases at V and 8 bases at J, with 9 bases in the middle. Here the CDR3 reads CASSFKRGTQYF. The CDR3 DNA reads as TGTGCCAGCAGTTTTAAGAGGGGTACGCAGTATTTT.